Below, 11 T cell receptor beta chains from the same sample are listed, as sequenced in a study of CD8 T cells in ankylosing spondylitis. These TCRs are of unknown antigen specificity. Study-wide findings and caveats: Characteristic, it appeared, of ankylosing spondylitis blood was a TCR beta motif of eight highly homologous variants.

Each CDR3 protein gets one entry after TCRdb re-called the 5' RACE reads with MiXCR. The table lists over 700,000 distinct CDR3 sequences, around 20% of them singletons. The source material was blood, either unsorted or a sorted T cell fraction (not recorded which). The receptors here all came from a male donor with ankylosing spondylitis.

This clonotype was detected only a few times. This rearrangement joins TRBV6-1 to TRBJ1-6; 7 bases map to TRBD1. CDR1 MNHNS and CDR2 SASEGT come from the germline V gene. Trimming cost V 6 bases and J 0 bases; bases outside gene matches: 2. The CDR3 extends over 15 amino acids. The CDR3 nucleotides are TGTGCCAGCAGAGGGGGCGCCTCCTATAATTCACCCCTCCACTTT. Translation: CASRGGASYNSPLHF.

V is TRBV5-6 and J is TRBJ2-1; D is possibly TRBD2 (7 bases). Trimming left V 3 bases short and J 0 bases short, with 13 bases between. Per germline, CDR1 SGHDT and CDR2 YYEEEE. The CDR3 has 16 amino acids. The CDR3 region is CASSSGGPSSYNEQFF. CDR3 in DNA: TGTGCCAGCAGCTCGGGGGGCCCGAGCTCCTACAATGAGCAGTTCTTC. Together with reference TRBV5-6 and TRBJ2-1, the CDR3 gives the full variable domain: DAGVTQSPTHLIKTRGQQVTLRCSPKSGHDTVSWYQQALGQGPQFIFQYYEEEERQRGNFPDRFSGHQFPNYSSELNVNALLLGDSALYLCASSSGGPSSYNEQFFGPGTRLTVL.

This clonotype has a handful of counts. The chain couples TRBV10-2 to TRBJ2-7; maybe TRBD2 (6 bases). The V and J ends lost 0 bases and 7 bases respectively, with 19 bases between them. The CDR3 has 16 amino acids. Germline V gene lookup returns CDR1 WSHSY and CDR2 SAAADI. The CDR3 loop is CASSESRAGTGKEQYF. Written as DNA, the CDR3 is TGCGCCAGCAGTGAGTCGAGGGCGGGGACCGGGAAGGAGCAGTACTTC.

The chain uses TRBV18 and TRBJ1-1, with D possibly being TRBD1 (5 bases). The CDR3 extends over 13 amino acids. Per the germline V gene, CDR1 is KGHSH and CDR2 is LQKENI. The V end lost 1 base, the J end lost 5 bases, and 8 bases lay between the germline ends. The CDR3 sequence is CASSPRGRTEAFF. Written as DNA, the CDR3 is TGTGCCAGCTCACCACGGGGACGGACTGAAGCTTTCTTT.

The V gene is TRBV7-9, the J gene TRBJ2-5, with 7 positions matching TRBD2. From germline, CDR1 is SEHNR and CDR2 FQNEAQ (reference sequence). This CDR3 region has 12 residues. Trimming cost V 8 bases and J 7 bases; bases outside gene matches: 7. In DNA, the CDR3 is TGTGCCAGCCGAGGAGGGAGGGTGACCCAGTACTTC. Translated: CASRGGRVTQYF.

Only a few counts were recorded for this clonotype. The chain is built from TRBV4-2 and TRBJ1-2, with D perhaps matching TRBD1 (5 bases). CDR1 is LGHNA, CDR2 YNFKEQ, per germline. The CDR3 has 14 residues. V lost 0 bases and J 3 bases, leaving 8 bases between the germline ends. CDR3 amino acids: CASSQDEQDYGYTF. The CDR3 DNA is TGTGCCAGCAGCCAAGACGAACAGGACTATGGCTACACCTTC.

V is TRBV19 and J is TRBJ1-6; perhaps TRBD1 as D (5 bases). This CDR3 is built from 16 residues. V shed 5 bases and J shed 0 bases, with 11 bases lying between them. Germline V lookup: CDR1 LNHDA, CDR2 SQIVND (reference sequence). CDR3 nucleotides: TGTGCCAGTAGTCCGGGGCAGAACTCCTATAATTCACCCCTCCACTTT. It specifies CASSPGQNSYNSPLHF.

CDR3 sequence reads: CASSLLWGERYEQYF. The CDR3 DNA reads as TGTGCCAGCAGCCTCTTGTGGGGCGAACGCTACGAGCAGTACTTC. The chain uses TRBV12-3 or TRBV12-4 and TRBJ2-7, with D possibly being TRBD1 (5 bases). There are 15 residues in the CDR3. V gave up 6 bases and J gave up 3 bases, with 18 bases separating them.

The CDR3 DNA is TGTGCCAGCTCTAAACAGGGTGGACTCACTGAAGCTTTCTTT. This codes for CASSKQGGLTEAFF. This rearrangement joins TRBV6-1 to TRBJ1-1; tentative D call: TRBD1 (6 bases). From germline, CDR1 is MNHNS and CDR2 SASEGT. This CDR3 is built from 14 residues. Trimming pared 8 bases from V and 4 bases from J, leaving 17 bases between.

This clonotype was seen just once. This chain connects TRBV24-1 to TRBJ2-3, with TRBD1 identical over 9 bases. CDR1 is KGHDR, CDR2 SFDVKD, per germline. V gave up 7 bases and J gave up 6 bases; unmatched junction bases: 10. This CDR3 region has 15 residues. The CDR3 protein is CATRPGQGTGDTQYF. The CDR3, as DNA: TGTGCCACCAGACCAGGACAGGGGACGGGGGATACGCAGTATTTT.

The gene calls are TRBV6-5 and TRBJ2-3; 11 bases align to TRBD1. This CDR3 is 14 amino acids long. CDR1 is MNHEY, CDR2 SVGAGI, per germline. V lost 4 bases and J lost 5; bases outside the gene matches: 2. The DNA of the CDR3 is TGTGCCAGCAGTTGGACAGGGGGCGAAGATACGCAGTATTTT. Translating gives CASSWTGGEDTQYF.